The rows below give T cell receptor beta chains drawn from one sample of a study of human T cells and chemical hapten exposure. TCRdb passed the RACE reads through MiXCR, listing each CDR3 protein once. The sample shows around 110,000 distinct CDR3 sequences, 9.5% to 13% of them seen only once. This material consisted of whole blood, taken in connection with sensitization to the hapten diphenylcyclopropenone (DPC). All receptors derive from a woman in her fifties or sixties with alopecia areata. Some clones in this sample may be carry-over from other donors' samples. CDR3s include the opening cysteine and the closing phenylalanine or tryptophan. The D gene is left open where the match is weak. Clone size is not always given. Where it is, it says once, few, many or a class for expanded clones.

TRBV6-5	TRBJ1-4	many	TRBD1	TGTGCCAGCAGCCCTCACGGGACAGGGGCGGAAAAACTGTTTTTT	CASSPHGTGAEKLFF
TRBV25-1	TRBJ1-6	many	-	TGTGCCAGCAACTTTGGGTCCTATAATTCACCCCTCCACTTT	CASNFGSYNSPLHF
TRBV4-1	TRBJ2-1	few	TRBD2	TGCGCCAGCAGCCAAGCGCCTAGCGGGGGGGTATATGAGCAGTTCTTC	CASSQAPSGGVYEQFF
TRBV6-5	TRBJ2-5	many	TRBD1	TGTGCCAGCAGTTACGAGAGGACAGGCCCTCAGACCCAGTACTTC	CASSYERTGPQTQYF
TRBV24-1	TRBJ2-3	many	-	TGTGCCACCAGTCAATCCACAGATACGCAGTATTTT	CATSQSTDTQYF
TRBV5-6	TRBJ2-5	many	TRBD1	TGTGCCAGCAGCTTCCTTCCTAACCGGGACAGAGAAGAGACCCAGTACTTC	CASSFLPNRDREETQYF
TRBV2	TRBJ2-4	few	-	TGTGCCAGCATTAAGGGTCCCCTAACTACCAAAAACATTCAGTACTTC	CASIKGPLTTKNIQYF
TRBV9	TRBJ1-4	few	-	TGTGCCAGCAGCGTTTCGTCGACTAATGAAAAACTGTTTTTT	CASSVSSTNEKLFF
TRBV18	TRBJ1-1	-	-	TGTGCCAGCTCACCACCAGGGGTAATACCCGGTGTCGCTGAAGCTTTCTTT	CASSPPGVIPGVAEAFF
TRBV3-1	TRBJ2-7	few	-	TGTGCCAGCAGCCAATCTGGCGGGGATACTTGGCACGAGCAGTACTTC	CASSQSGGDTWHEQYF
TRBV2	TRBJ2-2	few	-	TGTGCCAGCAGTCTTCAGAGAAACACCGGGGAGCTGTTTTTT	CASSLQRNTGELFF
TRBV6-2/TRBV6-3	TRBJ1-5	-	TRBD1	TGTGCCAGCAGTCGGACAGGGAATGGCAATCAGCCCCAGCATTTT	CASSRTGNGNQPQHF
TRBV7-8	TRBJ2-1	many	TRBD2	TGTGCCAGCAGCCAGAGACTAGCGGGAGGGTTAGACAATGAGCAGTTCTTC	CASSQRLAGGLDNEQFF
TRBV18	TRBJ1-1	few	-	TGTGCCAGCTCACCAGACCAGGGAAGGGTCACTGAAGCTTTCTTT	CASSPDQGRVTEAFF
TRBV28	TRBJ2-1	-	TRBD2	TGTGCCAGCAGTGGGTGGGCGGGAGTAAAGTTCTTC	CASSGWAGVKFF
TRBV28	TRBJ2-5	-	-	TGTGCCAGCATTCAGGGGCAGGGGACCCAGTACTTC	CASIQGQGTQYF
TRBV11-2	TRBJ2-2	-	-	TGTGCCAGCAGCTTACCCAGCGGGGAGCTGTTTTTT	CASSLPSGELFF
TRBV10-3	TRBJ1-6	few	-	TGTGCCATCAGGGGCAGGGAAAATTCACCCCTCCACTTT	CAIRGRENSPLHF
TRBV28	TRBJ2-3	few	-	TGTGCCAGCAGTTTCTCCGCTCAAGGAGGAGATACGCAGTATTTT	CASSFSAQGGDTQYF
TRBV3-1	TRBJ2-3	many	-	TGTGCCAGCAGCCAACTTGATACGCAGTATTTT	CASSQLDTQYF
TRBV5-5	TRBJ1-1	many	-	TGTGCCAGCAGCTGGGATCCAAACACTGAAGCTTTCTTT	CASSWDPNTEAFF
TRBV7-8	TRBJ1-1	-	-	TGTGCCAGCAGCTTAATTGGGCCCCAAGGGGGAGGCACTGAAGCTTTCTTT	CASSLIGPQGGGTEAFF
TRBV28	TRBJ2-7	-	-	TGTGCCAGCAGTTCCCTTAACCGAGGACTGTACGTCGAGCAGTACTTC	CASSSLNRGLYVEQYF
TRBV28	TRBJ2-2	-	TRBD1	TGTGCCAGCAGTTTGTCCGGACAGGGGACGAACGGGGAGCTGTTTTTT	CASSLSGQGTNGELFF
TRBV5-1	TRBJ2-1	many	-	TGCGCCAGCAGCTCCCGACAGGGAGGGTCCTACAATGAGCAGTTCTTC	CASSSRQGGSYNEQFF
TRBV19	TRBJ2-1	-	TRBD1	TGTGCCAGTAGTACCCCCGGACAGGGCTATGAGCAGTTCTTC	CASSTPGQGYEQFF
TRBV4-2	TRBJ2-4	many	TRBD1	TGTGCCAGCAGCCAAGAAGTAGATCCAGGGGGCATAAACATTCAGTACTTC	CASSQEVDPGGINIQYF
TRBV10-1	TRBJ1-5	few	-	TGCGCCAGCAGTGAACCGGAGGGGGGCAATCAGCCCCAGCATTTT	CASSEPEGGNQPQHF
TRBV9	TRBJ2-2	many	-	TGTGCCAGCAGCGTCCTGTTGGGCGCCGGGGAGCTGTTTTTT	CASSVLLGAGELFF
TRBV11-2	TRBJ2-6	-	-	TGTGCCAGCAGCTTACCCTCAGCTGGGGCCAACGTCCTGACTTTC	CASSLPSAGANVLTF
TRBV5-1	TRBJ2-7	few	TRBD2	TGCGCCAGCAGCTTCAGTCTAGCGGGAGTAGGGGAGCAGTACTTC	CASSFSLAGVGEQYF
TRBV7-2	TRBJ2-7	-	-	TGTGCCAGCAGCTTCACAGGCCGGATGGGCGAGCAGTACTTC	CASSFTGRMGEQYF
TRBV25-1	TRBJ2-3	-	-	TGTGCCAGCAGTGATCCCACGAATTCAGATACGCAGTATTTT	CASSDPTNSDTQYF
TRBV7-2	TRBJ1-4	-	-	TGTGCCAGCTCCGGGACGGCATATCCAAAACTGTTTTTT	CASSGTAYPKLFF
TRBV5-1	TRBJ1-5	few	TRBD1	TGCGCCAGCAGCACACACAGGGGTCCTCTCAATCAGCCCCAGCATTTT	CASSTHRGPLNQPQHF
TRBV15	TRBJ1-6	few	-	TGTGCCACCAGCAGGGATCTGGAAAATTCACCCCTCCACTTT	CATSRDLENSPLHF
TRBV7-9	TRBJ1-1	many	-	TGTGCCAGCAGCTCGGACAACCTGAACACTGAAGCTTTCTTT	CASSSDNLNTEAFF
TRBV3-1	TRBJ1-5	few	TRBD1	TGTGCCAGCAGCCGTAAGGGGGCATCTCAGCCCCAGCATTTT	CASSRKGASQPQHF
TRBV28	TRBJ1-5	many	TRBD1	TGTGCCAGCAGTCCCTGGGGACAGGGTCGCAATCAGCCCCAGCATTTT	CASSPWGQGRNQPQHF
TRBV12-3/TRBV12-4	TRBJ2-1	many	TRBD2	TGTGCCAGCAGTTTCGGGGGGTCTACGACGAATGAGCAGTTCTTC	CASSFGGSTTNEQFF
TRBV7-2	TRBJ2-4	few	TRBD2	TGTGCCAGCAGCCCTAGCGGGGCCAAAAACATTCAGTACTTC	CASSPSGAKNIQYF
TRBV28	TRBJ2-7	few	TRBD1	TGTGCCAGCAGTTTACCCCCCCAGGGGGCAAGCGAGCAGTACTTC	CASSLPPQGASEQYF
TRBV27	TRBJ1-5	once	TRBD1	TGTGCCAGCGGGCCTGGGACAGGGGGCAATCAGCCCCAGCATTTT	CASGPGTGGNQPQHF
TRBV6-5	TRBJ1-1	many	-	TGTGCCAGCAGTTACGGGGAGGGCACTGAAGCTTTCTTT	CASSYGEGTEAFF
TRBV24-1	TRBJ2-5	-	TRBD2	TGTGCCACCAGTGATGCGGGGGGTATCGAGACCCAGTACTTC	CATSDAGGIETQYF
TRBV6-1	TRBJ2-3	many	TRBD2	TGTGCCAGCAGTGAAAGGCGGGAGGGCCCGGTTACGCAGTATTTT	CASSERREGPVTQYF
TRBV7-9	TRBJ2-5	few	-	TGTGCCGGCTCCATACTACAAGAGACCCAGTACTTC	CAGSILQETQYF
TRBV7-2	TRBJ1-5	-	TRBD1	TGTGCCAGCAGCTCCCCGGGACAGGGAAAGTGGGATCAGCCCCAGCATTTT	CASSSPGQGKWDQPQHF